A selection of T cell receptor beta chains follows, all from one sample in a study of a mutant IDH1 vaccine in newly diagnosed glioma. These receptors' targets are unknown. Profiled with immunoSEQ multiplex PCR; TCRdb holds only in-frame clones, not every one. Altogether under 30,000 clones are present, roughly 84% being singletons, with the ten largest covering 2.8%. The sample in question was PBMCs, obtained from a glioma patient whose treatment included an IDH1 peptide vaccine. These receptors all stem from a man aged 35 to 55 with glioma. CDR3s leave out the opening cysteine and the closing phenylalanine or tryptophan. Each record gives: J gene, CDR3 length, V gene, CDR3 protein.

TRBJ2-7	12	TRBV2	ASTPGQGHYEQY
TRBJ2-3	12	TRBV9	ASSVASVGDTQY
TRBJ2-3	11	TRBV11-2	ASQRASTDTQY
TRBJ1-4	12	TRBV7-2	ASSRDARGEKLF
TRBJ1-2	11	TRBV7-9	ASSPGGDYGYT
TRBJ2-6	13	TRBV18	ASSRTSDGANVLT
TRBJ2-1	9	TRBV20-1	SVEGYNEQF
TRBJ2-3	12	TRBV27	ASSRQPNTDTQY
TRBJ2-6	14	TRBV7-8	ASSLVLGSGANVLT
TRBJ2-1	12	TRBV7-9	ASSFRGMGNEQF
TRBJ2-7	11	TRBV29-1	SVEGDFSYEQY
TRBJ2-5	12	TRBV29-1	SALGAASQETQY
TRBJ2-1	14	TRBV10-2	ASSGGRLAGNNEQF
TRBJ2-1	9	TRBV4-2	ASSQGTSMI
TRBJ1-5	11	TRBV5-1	ASSLWPNQPQH
TRBJ1-5	11	TRBV19	ASIGQALMTQH
TRBJ1-5	12	TRBV23-1	APPEEGFNQPQH
TRBJ2-7	13	TRBV7-9	ASSPTSHLPDEQY
TRBJ1-1	13	TRBV29-1	SVEDFGPGSVSAF
TRBJ2-7	12	TRBV4-2	ASSPARGTYEQY
TRBJ1-1	12	TRBV7-2	ASSLAGMNTEAF
TRBJ2-7	12	TRBV9	ASSVYPSSYEQY
TRBJ2-5	13	TRBV7-9	ASSRGAGGWETQY
TRBJ2-7	13	TRBV7-8	ASSLDRGVSYEQY
TRBJ2-1	11	TRBV6-1	ASFRTANNEQF
TRBJ2-1	12	TRBV7-9	ASSVGQDYNEQF
TRBJ2-3	17	TRBV9	ASSVIASGSRAYTDTQY
TRBJ1-1	12	TRBV15	ATSSRDRVAEAF